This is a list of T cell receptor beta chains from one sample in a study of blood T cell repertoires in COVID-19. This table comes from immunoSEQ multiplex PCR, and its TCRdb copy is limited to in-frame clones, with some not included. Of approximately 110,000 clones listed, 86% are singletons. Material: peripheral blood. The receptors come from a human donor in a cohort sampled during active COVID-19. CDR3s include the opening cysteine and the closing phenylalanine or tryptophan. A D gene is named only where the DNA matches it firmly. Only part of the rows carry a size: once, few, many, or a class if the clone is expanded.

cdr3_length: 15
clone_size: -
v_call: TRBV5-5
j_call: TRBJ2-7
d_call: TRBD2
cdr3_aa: CASSSSSGTAYEQYF
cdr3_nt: TGTGCCAGCAGCTCCTCTAGCGGGACCGCCTACGAGCAGTACTTC

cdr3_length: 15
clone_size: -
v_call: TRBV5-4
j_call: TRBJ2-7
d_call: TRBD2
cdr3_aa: CASSPGLAGAGEQYF
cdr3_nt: TGTGCCAGCAGCCCTGGACTAGCGGGAGCCGGCGAGCAGTACTTC

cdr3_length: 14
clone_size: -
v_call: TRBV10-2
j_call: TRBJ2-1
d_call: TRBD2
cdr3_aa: CASSSSSGKNEQFF
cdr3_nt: TGCGCCAGCAGTAGTTCTAGCGGGAAGAATGAGCAGTTCTTC

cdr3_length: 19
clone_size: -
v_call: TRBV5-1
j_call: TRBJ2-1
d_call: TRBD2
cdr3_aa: CASSDDPGLAGVLGNEQFF
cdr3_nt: TGCGCCAGCAGCGACGACCCGGGACTAGCGGGAGTTTTGGGCAATGAGCAGTTCTTC

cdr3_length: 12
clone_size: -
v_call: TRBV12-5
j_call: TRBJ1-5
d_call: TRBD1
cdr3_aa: CASGQGGQPQHF
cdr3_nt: TGTGCTAGTGGTCAGGGGGGTCAGCCCCAGCATTTT

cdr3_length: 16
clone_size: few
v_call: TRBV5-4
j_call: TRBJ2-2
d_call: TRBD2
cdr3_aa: CASSPISGRDTGELFF
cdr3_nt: TGTGCCAGCAGCCCTATTAGCGGGAGGGACACCGGGGAGCTGTTTTTT

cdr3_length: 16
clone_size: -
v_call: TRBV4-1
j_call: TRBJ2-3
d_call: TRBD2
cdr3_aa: CASSHLAGEITDTQYF
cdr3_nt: TGCGCCAGCAGCCATCTTGCGGGAGAGATCACAGATACGCAGTATTTT

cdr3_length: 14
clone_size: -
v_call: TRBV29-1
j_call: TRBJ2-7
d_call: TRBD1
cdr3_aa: CSVEGQGEDYEQYF
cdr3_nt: TGCAGCGTTGAGGGACAGGGGGAGGACTACGAGCAGTACTTC

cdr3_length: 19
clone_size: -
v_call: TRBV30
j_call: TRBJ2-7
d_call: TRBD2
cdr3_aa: CAWMDRRGTSGLTDYEQYF
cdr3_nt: TGTGCCTGGATGGACCGACGGGGGACTAGCGGCCTTACCGACTACGAGCAGTACTTC

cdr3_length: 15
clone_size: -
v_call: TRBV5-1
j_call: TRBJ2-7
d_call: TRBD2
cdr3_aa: CASSLVGSGIDEQYF
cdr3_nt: TGCGCCAGCAGCTTGGTGGGTAGCGGGATTGACGAGCAGTACTTC

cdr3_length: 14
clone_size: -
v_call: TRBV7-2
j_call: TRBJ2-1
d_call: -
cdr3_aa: CASSPSRGGNEQFF
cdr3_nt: TGTGCCAGCAGCCCGAGCAGGGGCGGGAATGAGCAGTTCTTC

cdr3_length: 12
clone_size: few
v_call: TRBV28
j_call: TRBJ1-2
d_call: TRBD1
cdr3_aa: CASGDRVDGYTF
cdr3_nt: TGTGCCAGCGGAGACAGGGTAGATGGCTACACCTTC

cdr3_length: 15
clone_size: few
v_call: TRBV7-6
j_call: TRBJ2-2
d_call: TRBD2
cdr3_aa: CASSFRREPAGELFF
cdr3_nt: TGTGCCAGCAGCTTCCGGCGGGAGCCGGCCGGGGAGCTGTTTTTT

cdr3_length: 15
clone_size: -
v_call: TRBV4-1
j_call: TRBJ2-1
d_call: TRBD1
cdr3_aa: CASSPDRGGENEQFF
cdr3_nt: TGCGCCAGCAGCCCGGACAGGGGAGGGGAAAATGAGCAGTTCTTC

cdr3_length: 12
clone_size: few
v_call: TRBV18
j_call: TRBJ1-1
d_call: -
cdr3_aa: CASSPKNGGAFF
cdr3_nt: TGTGCCAGCTCACCAAAGAACGGGGGAGCTTTCTTT

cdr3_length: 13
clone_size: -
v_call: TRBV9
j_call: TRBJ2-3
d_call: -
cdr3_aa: CASSRLVTDTQYF
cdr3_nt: TGTGCCAGCTCACGACTAGTCACAGATACGCAGTATTTT

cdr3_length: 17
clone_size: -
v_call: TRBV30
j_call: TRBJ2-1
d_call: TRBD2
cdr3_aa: CAWGPNGLAGQYNEQFF
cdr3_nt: TGTGCCTGGGGACCTAACGGACTAGCGGGACAATACAATGAGCAGTTCTTC

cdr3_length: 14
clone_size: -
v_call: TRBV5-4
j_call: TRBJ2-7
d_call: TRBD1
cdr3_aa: CASSSPRTGSEQYF
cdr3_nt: TGTGCCAGCAGCTCTCCCAGGACAGGAAGCGAGCAGTACTTC

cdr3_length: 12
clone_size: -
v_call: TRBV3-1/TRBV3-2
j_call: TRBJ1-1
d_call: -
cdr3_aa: CASSQVGDRAFF
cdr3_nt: TGTGCCAGCAGCCAAGTCGGAGACAGGGCTTTCTTT

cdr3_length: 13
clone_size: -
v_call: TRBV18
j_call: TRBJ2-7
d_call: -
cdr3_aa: CASSPLTGDEQYF
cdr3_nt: TGTGCCAGCTCACCACTCACCGGGGACGAGCAGTACTTC

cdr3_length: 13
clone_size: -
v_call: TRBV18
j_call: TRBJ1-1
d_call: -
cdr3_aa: CASSQGLNTEAFF
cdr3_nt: TGTGCCAGCTCACAGGGGCTTAACACTGAAGCTTTCTTT

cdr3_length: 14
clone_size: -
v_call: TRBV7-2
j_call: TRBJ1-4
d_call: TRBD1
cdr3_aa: CASSWDRVNEKLFF
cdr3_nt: TGTGCCAGCAGCTGGGACAGGGTTAATGAAAAACTGTTTTTT

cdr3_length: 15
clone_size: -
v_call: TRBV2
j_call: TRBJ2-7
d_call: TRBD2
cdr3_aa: CASSDDLAGVYEQYF
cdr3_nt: TGTGCCAGCAGTGATGATCTAGCGGGAGTTTACGAGCAGTACTTC

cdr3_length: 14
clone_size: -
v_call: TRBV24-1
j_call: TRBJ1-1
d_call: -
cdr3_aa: CATSGSGGNTEAFF
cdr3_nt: TGTGCCACCAGTGGTTCGGGTGGGAACACTGAAGCTTTCTTT

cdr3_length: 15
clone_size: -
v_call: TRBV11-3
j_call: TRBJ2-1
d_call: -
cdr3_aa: CASSLVLTSYNEQFF
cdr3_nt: TGTGCCAGCAGCTTAGTCTTGACTTCCTACAATGAGCAGTTCTTC

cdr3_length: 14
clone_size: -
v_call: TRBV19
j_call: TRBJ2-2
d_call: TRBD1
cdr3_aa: CASSTGQGTGELFF
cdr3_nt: TGTGCCAGTAGTACAGGACAGGGGACCGGGGAGCTGTTTTTT

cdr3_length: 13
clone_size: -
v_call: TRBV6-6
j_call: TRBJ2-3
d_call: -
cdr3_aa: CASSFGESDTQYF
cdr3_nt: TGTGCCAGCAGTTTCGGGGAATCAGATACGCAGTATTTT

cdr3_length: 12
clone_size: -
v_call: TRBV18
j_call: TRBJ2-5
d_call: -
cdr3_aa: CASSVTGETQYF
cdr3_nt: TGTGCCAGCTCAGTGACGGGAGAGACCCAGTACTTC

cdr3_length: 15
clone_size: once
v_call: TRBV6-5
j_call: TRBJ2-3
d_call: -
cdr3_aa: CASSYTGTSTDTQYF
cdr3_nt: TGTGCCAGCAGTTACACCGGGACTAGCACAGATACGCAGTATTTT

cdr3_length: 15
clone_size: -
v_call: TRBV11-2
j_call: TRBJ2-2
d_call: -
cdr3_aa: CASSLVPRGRGELFF
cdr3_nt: TGTGCCAGCAGCTTAGTTCCCAGGGGCCGGGGGGAGCTGTTTTTT

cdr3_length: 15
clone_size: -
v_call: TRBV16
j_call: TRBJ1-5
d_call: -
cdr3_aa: CASSQSSGASQPQHF
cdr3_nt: TGTGCCAGCAGCCAATCGAGCGGGGCAAGTCAGCCCCAGCATTTT

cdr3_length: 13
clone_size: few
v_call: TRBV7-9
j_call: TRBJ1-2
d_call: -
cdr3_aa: CASGSTYQKGYTF
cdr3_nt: TGTGCCAGCGGGTCGACATACCAGAAGGGCTACACCTTC

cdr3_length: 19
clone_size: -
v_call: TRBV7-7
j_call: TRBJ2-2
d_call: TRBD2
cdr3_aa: CASSLFQGTSGSVAGELFF
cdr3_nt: TGTGCCAGCAGCTTATTCCAGGGGACTAGCGGGAGCGTTGCCGGGGAGCTGTTTTTT

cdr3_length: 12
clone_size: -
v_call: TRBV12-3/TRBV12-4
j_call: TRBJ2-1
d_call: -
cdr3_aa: CASSPSPSEQFF
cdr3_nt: TGTGCCAGCAGCCCCTCTCCGAGTGAGCAGTTCTTC

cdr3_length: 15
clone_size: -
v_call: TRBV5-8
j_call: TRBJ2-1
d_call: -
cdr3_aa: CASSLGQGGHNEQFF
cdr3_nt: TGTGCCAGCAGCTTGGGTCAGGGAGGCCACAATGAGCAGTTCTTC

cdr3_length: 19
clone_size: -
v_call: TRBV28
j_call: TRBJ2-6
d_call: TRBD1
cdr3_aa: CASSSDQGAWTSGANVLTF
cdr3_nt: TGTGCCAGCAGTTCCGATCAGGGGGCGTGGACCTCTGGGGCCAACGTCCTGACTTTC

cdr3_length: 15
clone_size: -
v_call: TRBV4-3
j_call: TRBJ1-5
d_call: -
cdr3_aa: CASSQGVGLNQPQHF
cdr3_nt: TGCGCCAGCAGCCAAGGTGTGGGGCTTAATCAGCCCCAGCATTTT

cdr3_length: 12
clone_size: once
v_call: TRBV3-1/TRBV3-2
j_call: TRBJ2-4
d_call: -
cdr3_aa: CASGGGLNIQYF
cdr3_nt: TGTGCCAGCGGAGGAGGGCTAAACATTCAGTACTTC

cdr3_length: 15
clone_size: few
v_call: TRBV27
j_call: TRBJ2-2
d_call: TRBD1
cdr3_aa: CASSSGQVNTGELFF
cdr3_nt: TGTGCCAGCAGCTCCGGACAGGTCAACACCGGGGAGCTGTTTTTT

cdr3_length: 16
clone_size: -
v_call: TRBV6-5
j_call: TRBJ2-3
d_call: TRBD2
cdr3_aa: CASSYPGLAPTDTQYF
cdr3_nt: TGTGCCAGCAGTTACCCCGGACTAGCGCCCACAGATACGCAGTATTTT

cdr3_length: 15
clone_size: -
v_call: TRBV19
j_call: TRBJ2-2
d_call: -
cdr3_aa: CASSISGSFTGELFF
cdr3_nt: TGTGCCAGTAGTATATCCGGGAGTTTCACCGGGGAGCTGTTTTTT

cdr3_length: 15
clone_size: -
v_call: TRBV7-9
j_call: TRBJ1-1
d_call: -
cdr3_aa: CASSLPGDKDTEAFF
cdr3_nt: TGTGCCAGCAGCTTACCTGGGGACAAGGACACTGAAGCTTTCTTT

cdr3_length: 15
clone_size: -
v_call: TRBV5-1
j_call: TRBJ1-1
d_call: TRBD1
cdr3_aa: CASSLVGTGRTEAFF
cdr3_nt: TGCGCCAGCAGCTTGGTAGGGACAGGGAGGACTGAAGCTTTCTTT

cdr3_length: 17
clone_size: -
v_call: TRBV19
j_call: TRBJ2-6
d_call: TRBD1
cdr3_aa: CASSMARGMSGANVLTF
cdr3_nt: TGTGCCAGTAGTATGGCCAGGGGGATGAGTGGGGCCAACGTCCTGACTTTC

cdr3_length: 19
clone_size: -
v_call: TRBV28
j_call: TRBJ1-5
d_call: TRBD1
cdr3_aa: CASSYSPGQGVYSNQPQHF
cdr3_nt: TGTGCCAGCAGTTATTCCCCGGGACAGGGAGTCTATAGCAATCAGCCCCAGCATTTT

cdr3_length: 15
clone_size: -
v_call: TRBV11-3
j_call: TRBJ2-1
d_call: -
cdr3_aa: CASSTTGRPYNEQFF
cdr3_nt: TGTGCCAGCAGCACCACAGGTCGCCCCTACAATGAGCAGTTCTTC

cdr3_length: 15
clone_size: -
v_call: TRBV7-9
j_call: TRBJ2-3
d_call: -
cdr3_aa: CASSSWASASDTQYF
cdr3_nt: TGTGCCAGCAGCTCTTGGGCTAGCGCCAGTGATACGCAGTATTTT

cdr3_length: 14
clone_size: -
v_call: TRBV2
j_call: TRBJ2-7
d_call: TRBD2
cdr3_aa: CASNRRGTSYEQYF
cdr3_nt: TGTGCCAGCAATCGGAGGGGGACTAGCTACGAGCAGTACTTC

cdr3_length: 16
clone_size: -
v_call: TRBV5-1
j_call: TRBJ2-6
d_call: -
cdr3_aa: CASSLGRSSGANVLTF
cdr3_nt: TGCGCCAGCAGCTTGGGACGGAGCTCTGGGGCCAACGTCCTGACTTTC

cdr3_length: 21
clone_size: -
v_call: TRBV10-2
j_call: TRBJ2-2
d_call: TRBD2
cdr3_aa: CASSESTLAGGGLTNTGELFF
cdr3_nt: TGCGCCAGCAGTGAGTCGACATTGGCGGGAGGGGGACTTACGAACACCGGGGAGCTGTTTTTT

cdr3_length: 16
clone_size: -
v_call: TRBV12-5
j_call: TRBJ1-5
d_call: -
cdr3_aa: CASGRSGSASNQPQHF
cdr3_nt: TGTGCTAGTGGTCGGTCAGGGTCAGCCAGCAATCAGCCCCAGCATTTT

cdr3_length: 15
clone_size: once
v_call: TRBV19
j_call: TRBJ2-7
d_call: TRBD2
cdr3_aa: CASSTPAGSSYEQYF
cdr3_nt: TGTGCCAGTAGTACCCCAGCGGGATCCTCCTACGAGCAGTACTTC

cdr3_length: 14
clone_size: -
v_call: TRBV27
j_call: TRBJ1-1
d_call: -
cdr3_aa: CASSLSRGNTEAFF
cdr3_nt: TGTGCCAGCAGTTTATCCCGGGGGAACACTGAAGCTTTCTTT

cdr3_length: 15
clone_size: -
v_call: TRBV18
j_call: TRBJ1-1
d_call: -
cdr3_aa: CASSLPGGANTEAFF
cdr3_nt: TGTGCCAGCTCACTACCCGGGGGGGCTAACACTGAAGCTTTCTTT